The 19 T cell receptor beta chains below were found in one sample sequenced in a study of cytomegalovirus exposure and HLA in healthy donors. The study ran its PCR with 60 Vbeta and 13 Jbeta primers. Some clones are missing from TCRdb's copy, which holds only in-frame ones; the method was immunoSEQ multiplex PCR. The table lists more than 110,000 clones, just under 85% of them singletons. Sample: PBMCs. These receptors originate from a man aged 40-49 years in good health and CMV-seropositive.

This chain connects TRBV5-5 to TRBJ2-1; 7 bases map to TRBD2. The CDR3 is 15 amino acids. Germline V gives CDR1 SGHKS, CDR2 YYEKEE (reference sequence). V lost 1 base to trimming and J lost 2 bases; unmatched junction nucleotides: 3. This CDR3 reads CASSLIGTTYNEQFF. The DNA for the CDR3 is TGTGCCAGCAGCTTGATTGGGACTACCTACAATGAGCAGTTCTTC.

The chain carries TRBV5-1 and TRBJ2-3; weak D call: TRBD2 (6 bases). This CDR3 region has 14 residues. Trimming removed 10 bases from V and 4 bases from J, with 19 bases in between. Per the germline V gene, CDR1 is SGHRS and CDR2 is YFSETQ. The CDR3 here is CASTETGVSDTQYF. The CDR3 DNA reads as TGCGCCTCAACGGAGACGGGAGTGTCAGATACGCAGTATTTT.

The CDR3 loop reads CASSLTSGGGYEQYF. In nucleotides, the CDR3 is TGTGCCAGCAGCCTGACTAGCGGGGGAGGCTACGAGCAGTACTTC. The V call is TRBV9, the J call TRBJ2-7, with 12 bases lining up with TRBD2. The CDR3 length is 15 residues. Trimming at V came to 4 bases and at J to 3 bases, leaving 5 bases not matched to a gene. Germline V lookup: CDR1 SGDLS, CDR2 YYNGEE. Based on the CDR3 plus reference TRBV9 and TRBJ2-7, the full variable domain is DSGVTQTPKHLITATGQRVTLRCSPRSGDLSVYWYQQSLDQGLQFLIQYYNGEERAKGNILERFSAQQFPDLHSELNLSSLELGDSALYFCASSLTSGGGYEQYFGPGTRLTVT.

This chain uses TRBV13 with TRBJ2-5; D gene uncertain. The closer fit of TRBJ2-7 to the DNA end suggests the J call may be wrong. CDR3 size: 12 residues. Germline values: CDR1 PRHDT, CDR2 FYEKMQ (reference sequence). In DNA, the CDR3 is TGTGCCAGCAGCACGAGCTCCTACGAGCAGTACTTC. Its translation is CASSTSSYEQYF.

The V gene is TRBV27, the J gene TRBJ1-1; a possible D gene is TRBD1 (5 bases). This CDR3 spans 11 amino acids. CDR1 is MNHEY and CDR2 is SMNVEV in the germline V gene (reference sequence). Trimming removed 8 bases at V and 9 bases at J, with 13 bases between. The CDR3 DNA reads as TGTGCCAGCCGACAGTACGAGAAAGCTTTCTTT. This sequence encodes CASRQYEKAFF.

This clone was recorded a few times. The chain recombines TRBV7-2 with TRBJ1-5; 7 bases fit TRBD1. The trim removed 1 base at V and 3 bases at J, leaving 3 bases unmatched. The CDR3 length is 15 residues. Germline values: CDR1 SGHTA, CDR2 FQGNSA. The CDR3 nucleotides read TGTGCCAGCAGCTTAGTCACAGGGGTCAATCAGCCCCAGCATTTT. Translating gives CASSLVTGVNQPQHF.

V gene TRBV29-1 combines with J gene TRBJ2-1, with D possibly matching TRBD2 (6 bases). V shed 1 base and J shed 8 bases, with 21 bases lying between them. Looked up from germline, CDR1 is SQVTM and CDR2 is ANQGSEA. This CDR3 has 16 residues. In DNA, the CDR3 is TGCAGCGTTGAAGCCCACGGGGGTGGTGGTGGGGATGAGCAGTTCTTC. Its translation is CSVEAHGGGGGDEQFF.

The chain links TRBV13 to TRBJ2-3; 10 bases match TRBD2. This CDR3 spans 16 amino acids. V shed 4 bases and J 3 bases; nucleotides not matched to a gene: 7. Looked up from germline, CDR1 is PRHDT and CDR2 is FYEKMQ (reference sequence). The CDR3 loop is CASSWGLAGETDTQYF. The CDR3 DNA reads as TGTGCCAGCAGCTGGGGTCTAGCGGGAGAAACAGATACGCAGTATTTT. Full variable domain (outside the CDR3, taken from reference TRBV13 and TRBJ2-3): AAGVIQSPRHLIKEKRETATLKCYPIPRHDTVYWYQQGPGQDPQFLISFYEKMQSDKGSIPDRFSAQQFSDYHSELNMSSLELGDSALYFCASSWGLAGETDTQYFGPGTRLTVL.

This chain joins TRBV9 and TRBJ1-3; 10 bases line up with TRBD1. The germline CDR1 and CDR2 sequences are SGDLS and YYNGEE. The CDR3 is 16 residues long. The V and J ends lost 4 bases and 3 bases, in that order; junction bases with no gene match: 7. This CDR3 is CASSPKRTGGGNTIYF. CDR3 nucleotide sequence: TGTGCCAGCAGCCCAAAGCGGACAGGGGGTGGAAACACCATATATTTT.

V is TRBV11-3 and J is TRBJ1-1, with D uncertain. Per the germline V gene, CDR1 is SGHNT and CDR2 is YENEEA. The CDR3 runs 14 residues. V lost 1 base to trimming and J lost 1 base, with 7 bases between them. The CDR3 loop is CASSLVLGNTEAFF. For the CDR3, the DNA is TGTGCCAGCAGCTTAGTCCTCGGGAACACTGAAGCTTTCTTT.

The chain links TRBV30 to TRBJ1-4; D is uncertain. CDR1 GTSNPN and CDR2 SVGIG come from the germline V gene (reference sequence). V dropped 5 bases and J dropped 6 bases, with 16 bases sitting between them. The CDR3 covers 14 residues. The CDR3 DNA sequence: TGTGCCTGGGCAGGCTCTTGGGTTGATGAAAAACTGTTTTTT. Translating gives CAWAGSWVDEKLFF.

This clone was detected only once. The V call is TRBV7-2, the J call TRBJ1-4; perhaps TRBD1 as D (5 bases). V was clipped by 3 bases and J by 4 bases, with 15 bases between them. Germline V gene lookup returns CDR1 SGHTA and CDR2 FQGNSA. The CDR3 sequence is 16 residues long. The CDR3 DNA reads as TGTGCCAGCAGCTTTCTAGACAGCCCGGGTAATGAAAAACTGTTTTTT. This sequence encodes CASSFLDSPGNEKLFF.

The chain couples TRBV12-5 to TRBJ2-7; tentatively, D is TRBD1 (7 bases). CDR1 LGHNT and CDR2 FRNRAP come from the germline V gene. Deletions cut 1 base from V and 7 bases from J, with 11 bases between. CDR3 length equals 13 residues. The CDR3 nucleotides are TGTGCTAGTGGTTTGGCAGGGGGGAGGGAGCAGTACTTC. Its translation: CASGLAGGREQYF.

This clone was recorded only once. J is TRBJ2-3 and V is TRBV6-6; weak D call: TRBD1 (5 bases). The CDR3 runs to 13 residues. Trimming cost V 6 bases and J 5 bases, with 12 bases left between them. Germline V gives CDR1 MNHNY, CDR2 SVGAGI (reference sequence). CDR3 sequence: CASRADSLDTQYF. CDR3 bases: TGTGCCAGCAGAGCAGACAGCCTAGATACGCAGTATTTT.

Written as DNA, the CDR3 is TGTGCCAGCAGTCCATACAGGGATCAGCCCCAGCATTTT. It yields the protein CASSPYRDQPQHF. The chain joins TRBV7-9 to TRBJ1-5; D is possibly TRBD1 (6 bases). Germline CDR1 is SEHNR and CDR2 is FQNEAQ (reference sequence). The CDR3 loop spans 13 amino acids. The V and J ends lost 6 bases and 5 bases respectively, with 11 bases between them.

This rearrangement joins TRBV5-1 to TRBJ1-2; D is perhaps TRBD1 (5 bases). Germline lookup yields CDR1 SGHRS and CDR2 YFSETQ. Trimming left V 0 bases short and J 6 bases short, with 6 bases between. The CDR3 is 12 residues long. CDR3 sequence reads: CASSLGGDGYTF. CDR3 sequence (DNA): TGCGCCAGCAGCTTGGGGGGGGATGGCTACACCTTC.

A note on this clone: Other DNA sequences of this sample code for an identical CDR3. The chain combines TRBV18 with TRBJ1-2; D gene ambiguous. CDR3 size: 13 residues. Germline V lookup: CDR1 KGHSH, CDR2 LQKENI. V was shortened by 2 bases and J by 2 bases, with 6 bases between the two germline ends. The CDR3 here is CASSPGSNYGYTF. In DNA, the CDR3 is TGTGCCAGCTCACCAGGGAGCAACTATGGCTACACCTTC.

The chain has TRBV7-2 and TRBJ2-1; 10 nucleotides align to TRBD1. The CDR3 extends over 15 amino acids. Germline loops: CDR1 SGHTA, CDR2 FQGNSA. Losses at the gene ends were 3 bases for V and 7 bases for J; bases not matched to a gene: 6. CDR3 loop: CASSFGQGVGNEQFF. CDR3 nucleotides: TGTGCCAGCAGCTTTGGACAGGGGGTTGGGAATGAGCAGTTCTTC.

This clone was detected a few times. The chain recombines TRBV4-1 with TRBJ2-5; TRBD2 matches 8 bases. Matching the DNA end better, TRBJ2-7 makes the J call doubtful. In germline, CDR1 is MGHRA, CDR2 YSYEKL. The CDR3 is 14 residues long. CDR3 nucleotides: TGCGCCAGCAGCCGTCAGCGGGAGTATGACGAGCAGTACTTC. It specifies CASSRQREYDEQYF.